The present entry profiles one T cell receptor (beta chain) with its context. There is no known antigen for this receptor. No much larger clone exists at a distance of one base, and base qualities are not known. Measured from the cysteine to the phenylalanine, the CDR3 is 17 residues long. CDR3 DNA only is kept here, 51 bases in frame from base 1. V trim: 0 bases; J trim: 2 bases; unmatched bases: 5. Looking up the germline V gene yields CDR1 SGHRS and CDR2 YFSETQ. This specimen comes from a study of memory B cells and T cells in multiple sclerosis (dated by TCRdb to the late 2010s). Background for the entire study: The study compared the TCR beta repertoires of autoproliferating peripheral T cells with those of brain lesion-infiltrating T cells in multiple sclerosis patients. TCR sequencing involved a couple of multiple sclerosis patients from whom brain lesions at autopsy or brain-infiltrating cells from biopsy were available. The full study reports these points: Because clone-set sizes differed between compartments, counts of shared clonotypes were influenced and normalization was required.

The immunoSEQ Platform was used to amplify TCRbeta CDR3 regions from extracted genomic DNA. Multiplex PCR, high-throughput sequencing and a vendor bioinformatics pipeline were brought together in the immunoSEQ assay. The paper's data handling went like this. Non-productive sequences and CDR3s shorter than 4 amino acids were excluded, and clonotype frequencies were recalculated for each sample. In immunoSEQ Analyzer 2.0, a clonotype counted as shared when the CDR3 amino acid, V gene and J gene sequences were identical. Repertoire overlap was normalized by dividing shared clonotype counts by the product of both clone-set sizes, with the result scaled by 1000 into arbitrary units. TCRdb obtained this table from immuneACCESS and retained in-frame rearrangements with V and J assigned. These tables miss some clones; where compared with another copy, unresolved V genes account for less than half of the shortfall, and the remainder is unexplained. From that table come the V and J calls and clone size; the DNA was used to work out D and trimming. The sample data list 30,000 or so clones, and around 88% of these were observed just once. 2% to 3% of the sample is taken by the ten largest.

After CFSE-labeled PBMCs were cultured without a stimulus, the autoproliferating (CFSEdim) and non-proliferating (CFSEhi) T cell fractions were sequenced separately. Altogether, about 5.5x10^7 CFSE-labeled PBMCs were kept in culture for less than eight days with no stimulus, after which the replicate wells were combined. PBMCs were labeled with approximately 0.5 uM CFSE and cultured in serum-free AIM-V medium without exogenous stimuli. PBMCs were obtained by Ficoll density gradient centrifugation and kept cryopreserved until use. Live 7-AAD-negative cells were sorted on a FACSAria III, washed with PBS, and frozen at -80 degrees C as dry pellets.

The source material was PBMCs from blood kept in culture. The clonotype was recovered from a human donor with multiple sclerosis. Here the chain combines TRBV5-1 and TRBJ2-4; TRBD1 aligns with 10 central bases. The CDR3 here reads CASSLVGGQGSKNIQYF. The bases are TGCGCCAGCAGCTTGGTAGGGGGACAGGGGTCCAAAAACATTCAGTACTTC.